This T cell receptor (beta chain) is from a study of cytomegalovirus exposure and HLA in healthy donors. Study-level findings and limits: There were several of the most significant clusters that appeared linked to common viral pathogens in a later analysis. In vitro data verified a few CMV-associated chains as specific for CMV antigens. Information on immune exposure was restricted to one variable (CMV serostatus).

PCR involved 60 Vbeta and 13 Jbeta primers. Methods used by the authors: Around 11 million of tens of millions of unique TCR beta chains were shared, per a later count. Sequencing was performed with immunoSEQ multiplex PCR; in TCRdb, only in-frame clones are kept and a portion is missing. Clonal size and the V and J genes are those of that table, whereas D and trimming came from the DNA. The table has around 150,000 clones, about 65% seen once. In regard to this clone: Its antigen is not known.

The trim removed 1 base at V and 0 bases at J, leaving 5 bases unmatched. This CDR3 region has 17 residues. Germline CDR1 reads SGHVS; CDR2 reads FQNEAQ. Source material: PBMCs. V gene TRBV7-8 combines with J gene TRBJ2-2; 7 nucleotides agree with TRBD1. This sequence was found in a man between 40 and 49 years old in good health and CMV-seropositive. For the CDR3, the DNA is TGTGCCAGCAGCTTAGTCCCGGGACAGCCGAACACCGGGGAGCTGTTTTTT. Translation gives CASSLVPGQPNTGELFF.